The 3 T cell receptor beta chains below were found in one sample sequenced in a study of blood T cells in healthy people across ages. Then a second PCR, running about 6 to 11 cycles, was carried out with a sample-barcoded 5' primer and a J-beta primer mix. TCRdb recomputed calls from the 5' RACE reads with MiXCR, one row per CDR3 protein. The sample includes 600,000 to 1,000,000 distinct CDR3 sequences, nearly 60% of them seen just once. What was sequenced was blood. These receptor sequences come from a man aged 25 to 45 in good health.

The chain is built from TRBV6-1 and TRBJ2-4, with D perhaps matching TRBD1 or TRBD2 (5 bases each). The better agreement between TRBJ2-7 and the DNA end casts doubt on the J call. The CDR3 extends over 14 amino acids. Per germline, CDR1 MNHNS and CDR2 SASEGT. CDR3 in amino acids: CASSELGVSYEQYF. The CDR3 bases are TGTGCCAGCAGTGAATTGGGGGTTTCCTACGAGCAGTACTTC.

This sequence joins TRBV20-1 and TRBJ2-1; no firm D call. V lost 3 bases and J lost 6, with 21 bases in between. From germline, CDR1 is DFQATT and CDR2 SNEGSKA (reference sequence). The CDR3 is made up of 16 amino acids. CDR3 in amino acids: CSARADGPDGFNEQFF. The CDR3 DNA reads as TGCAGTGCTAGGGCCGACGGCCCCGACGGATTCAATGAGCAGTTCTTC.

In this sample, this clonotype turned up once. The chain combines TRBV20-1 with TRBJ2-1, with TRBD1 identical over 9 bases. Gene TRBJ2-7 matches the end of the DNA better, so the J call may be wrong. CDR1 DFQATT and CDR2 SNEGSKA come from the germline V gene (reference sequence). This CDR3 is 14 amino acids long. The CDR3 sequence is CSAKTGGSYNEQYF. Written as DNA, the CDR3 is TGCAGTGCTAAAACAGGGGGCTCCTACAATGAGCAGTACTTC.